These T cell receptor beta chains were read from a single sample in a study of T cell responses to AZD1222 COVID-19 vaccine. Only in-frame clones appear in the TCRdb table, and some are missing; sequencing was by immunoSEQ multiplex PCR. In the table there are approximately 150,000 clones, over 75% of which are singletons. The sample here was peripheral blood, taken on day 0 of AZD1222 vaccination. These receptors came from an adult in good health. Each CDR3 is given with its conserved first and last residue. The D gene is left open where the match is weak.

D gene: .; V gene: TRBV27; CDR3 protein: CASSHRDTGELFF
D gene: .; V gene: TRBV18; CDR3 protein: CASSRLSSKYTQYF
D gene: .; V gene: TRBV27; CDR3 protein: CATRYGSYNSPLHF
D gene: .; V gene: TRBV19; CDR3 protein: CASSMGPGYTF
D gene: .; V gene: TRBV18; CDR3 protein: CASSPLPTDIQYF
D gene: .; V gene: TRBV4-1; CDR3 protein: CASSQEIVAVEAFF
D gene: .; V gene: TRBV3-1/TRBV3-2; CDR3 protein: CASSQGKSYNEKLFF
D gene: .; V gene: TRBV6-5; CDR3 protein: CASRWGDTEAFF
D gene: .; V gene: TRBV5-8; CDR3 protein: CASVGPNYGYTF
D gene: .; V gene: TRBV21-1; CDR3 protein: CASSKSKTGGLDEQYF
D gene: .; V gene: TRBV7-9; CDR3 protein: CASSRGADREAFF
D gene: TRBD2; V gene: TRBV6-5; CDR3 protein: CASSYLAGGPRETQYF
D gene: .; V gene: TRBV9; CDR3 protein: CASSKRSSSAQETQYF
D gene: .; V gene: TRBV30; CDR3 protein: CAWSLPGANTGELFF
D gene: .; V gene: TRBV5-1; CDR3 protein: CASRGRNEKLFF
D gene: .; V gene: TRBV30; CDR3 protein: CAWSGGPSVRGYTF
D gene: TRBD1; V gene: TRBV7-8; CDR3 protein: CASSGPDRGNNEQFF
D gene: TRBD1; V gene: TRBV30; CDR3 protein: CAWSTGGNTEAFF
D gene: .; V gene: TRBV28; CDR3 protein: CASSLIRDNQPQHF
D gene: .; V gene: TRBV27; CDR3 protein: CASSPNSNQPQHF
D gene: .; V gene: TRBV18; CDR3 protein: CASSPMKGGLADTQYF
D gene: .; V gene: TRBV6-6; CDR3 protein: CASSYQGSSDEQFF
D gene: TRBD1; V gene: TRBV29-1; CDR3 protein: CSVGIGQGQRYGYTF
D gene: .; V gene: TRBV11-2; CDR3 protein: CASRPTGSYGYTF
D gene: .; V gene: TRBV6-5; CDR3 protein: CASRKGGTGELFF
D gene: .; V gene: TRBV15; CDR3 protein: CATSRDQGVNTEAFF
D gene: .; V gene: TRBV7-9; CDR3 protein: CATLVPSSYNEQFF
D gene: TRBD1; V gene: TRBV27; CDR3 protein: CASRRDRGNSPLHF
D gene: .; V gene: TRBV11-3; CDR3 protein: CASSLVGATGTQYF
D gene: TRBD1; V gene: TRBV9; CDR3 protein: CASNPGTGLTEAFF
D gene: TRBD1; V gene: TRBV4-1; CDR3 protein: CASSHPSGQGRKANYGYTF
D gene: .; V gene: TRBV7-9; CDR3 protein: CASSLVGGLRADGYTF
D gene: TRBD1; V gene: TRBV27; CDR3 protein: CASRTQGVKNTEAFF
D gene: TRBD1; V gene: TRBV7-9; CDR3 protein: CASSPGTGGFNEQFF
D gene: .; V gene: TRBV9; CDR3 protein: CASSHTTNEKLFF
D gene: TRBD1; V gene: TRBV27; CDR3 protein: CASSVRDRDEQYF
D gene: .; V gene: TRBV2; CDR3 protein: CASSATMSNQPQHF
D gene: TRBD1; V gene: TRBV6-1; CDR3 protein: CASSEAGSRTGAPYEQYF
D gene: .; V gene: TRBV7-6; CDR3 protein: CASSFGQATDTQYF
D gene: .; V gene: TRBV10-3; CDR3 protein: CAISDPGLDYGYTF
D gene: TRBD1; V gene: TRBV5-4; CDR3 protein: CASSLDRDRAKNIQYF
D gene: .; V gene: TRBV11-2; CDR3 protein: CASSSLQSNYGYTF